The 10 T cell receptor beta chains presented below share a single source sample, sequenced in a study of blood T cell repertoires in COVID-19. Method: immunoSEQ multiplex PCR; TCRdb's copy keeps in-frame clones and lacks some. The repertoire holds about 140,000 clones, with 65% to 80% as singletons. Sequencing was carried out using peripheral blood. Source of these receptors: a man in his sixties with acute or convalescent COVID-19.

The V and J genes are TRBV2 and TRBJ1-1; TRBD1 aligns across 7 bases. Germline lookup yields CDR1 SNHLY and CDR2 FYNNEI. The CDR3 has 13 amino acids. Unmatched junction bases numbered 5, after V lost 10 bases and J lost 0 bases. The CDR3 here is CATSGQMNTEAFF. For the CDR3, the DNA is TGTGCCACCTCGGGACAGATGAACACTGAAGCTTTCTTT. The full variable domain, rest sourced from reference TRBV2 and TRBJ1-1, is EPEVTQTPSHQVTQMGQEVILRCVPISNHLYFYWYRQILGQKVEFLVSFYNNEISEKSEIFDDQFSVERPDGSNFTLKIRSTKLEDSAMYFCATSGQMNTEAFFGQGTRLTVV.

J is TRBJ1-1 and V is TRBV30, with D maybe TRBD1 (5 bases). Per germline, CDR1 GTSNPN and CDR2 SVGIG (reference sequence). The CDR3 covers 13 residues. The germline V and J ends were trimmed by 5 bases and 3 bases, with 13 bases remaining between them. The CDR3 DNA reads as TGTGCCTGGGGGGGAGCCTGGGACACTGAAGCTTTCTTT. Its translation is CAWGGAWDTEAFF.

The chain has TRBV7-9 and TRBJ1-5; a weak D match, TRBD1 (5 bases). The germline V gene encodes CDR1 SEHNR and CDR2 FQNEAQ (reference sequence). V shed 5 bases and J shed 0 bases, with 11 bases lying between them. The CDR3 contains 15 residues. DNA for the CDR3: TGTGCCAGCAGCGCCGACGGGGGTAGCAATCAGCCCCAGCATTTT. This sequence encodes CASSADGGSNQPQHF. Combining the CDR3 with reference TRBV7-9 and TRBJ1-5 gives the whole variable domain DTGVSQNPRHKITKRGQNVTFRCDPISEHNRLYWYRQTLGQGPEFLTYFQNEAQLEKSRLLSDRFSAERPKGSFSTLEIQRTEQGDSAMYLCASSADGGSNQPQHFGDGTRLSIL.

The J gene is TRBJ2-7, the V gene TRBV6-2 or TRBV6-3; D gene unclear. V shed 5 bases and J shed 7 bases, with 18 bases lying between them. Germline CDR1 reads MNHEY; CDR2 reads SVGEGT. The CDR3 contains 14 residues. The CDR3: CASSPFGSFLEQYF. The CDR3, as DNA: TGTGCCAGCAGTCCCTTCGGTAGTTTTTTGGAGCAGTACTTC.

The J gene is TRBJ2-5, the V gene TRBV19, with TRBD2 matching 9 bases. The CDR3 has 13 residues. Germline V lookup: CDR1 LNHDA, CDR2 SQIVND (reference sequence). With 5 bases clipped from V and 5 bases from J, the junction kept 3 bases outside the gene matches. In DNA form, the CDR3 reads TGTGCCAGTAGTGTGGGACTAGCTGAGACCCAGTACTTC. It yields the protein CASSVGLAETQYF.

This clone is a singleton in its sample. This CDR3 is CASSRYTSGSGEQYF. CDR3 in DNA: TGCGCCAGCAGCCGATATACTAGCGGGAGTGGCGAGCAGTACTTC. The chain carries TRBV4-3 and TRBJ2-7, with 11 bases that match TRBD2. Germline trimming cut 4 bases from V and 6 bases from J; bases unmatched to any gene: 8. The germline V gene encodes CDR1 LGHNA and CDR2 YSLEER. The CDR3 runs to 15 residues.

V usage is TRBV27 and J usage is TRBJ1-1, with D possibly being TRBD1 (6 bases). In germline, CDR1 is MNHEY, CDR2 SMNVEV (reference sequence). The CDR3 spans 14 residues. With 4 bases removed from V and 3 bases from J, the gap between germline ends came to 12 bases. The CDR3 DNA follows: TGTGCCAGCAGTTCCCGAGGGGGGGACACTGAAGCTTTCTTT. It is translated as CASSSRGGDTEAFF.

This CDR3 is CATSDFSDRGNNEQFF. For the CDR3, the DNA is TGTGCCACCAGTGATTTTTCGGACAGGGGTAACAATGAGCAGTTCTTC. J is TRBJ2-1 and V is TRBV24-1; 9 positions agree with TRBD1. There are 16 residues in the CDR3. J gave up 5 bases and V 1 base, and 5 bases lay outside the gene matches. Germline CDR1 and CDR2: KGHDR and SFDVKD.

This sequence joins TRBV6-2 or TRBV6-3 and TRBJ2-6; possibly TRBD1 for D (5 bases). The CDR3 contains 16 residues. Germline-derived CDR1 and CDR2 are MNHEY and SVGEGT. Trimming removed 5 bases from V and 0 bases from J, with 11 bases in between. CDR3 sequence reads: CASSRGMASGANVLTF. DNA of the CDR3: TGTGCCAGCAGTAGGGGCATGGCCTCTGGGGCCAACGTCCTGACTTTC.

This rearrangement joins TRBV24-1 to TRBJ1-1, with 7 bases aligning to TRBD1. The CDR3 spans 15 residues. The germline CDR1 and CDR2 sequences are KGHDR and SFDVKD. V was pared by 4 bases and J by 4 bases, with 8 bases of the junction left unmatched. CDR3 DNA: TGTGCCACCAGTGACTCCGGGACAGCTATCACTGAAGCTTTCTTT. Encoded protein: CATSDSGTAITEAFF.